These 15 T cell receptor beta chains were all obtained from the same sample, sequenced in a study of T cell responses to AZD1222 COVID-19 vaccine. Method: immunoSEQ multiplex PCR; TCRdb's copy keeps in-frame clones and lacks some. Altogether about 150,000 clones are present, under 95% being singletons, with the ten largest covering 9.1%. Sequenced here: peripheral blood, sampled on day 0 of AZD1222 vaccination. The receptors originated from an adult in good health.

This sequence joins TRBV3-1 (or the pseudogene TRBV3-2) and TRBJ1-4; no reliable D call. V gave up 1 base and J gave up 7 bases, with 4 bases separating them. Germline V gene lookup returns CDR1 LGHDT and CDR2 YNNKEL (reference sequence). CDR3 length equals 12 residues. The CDR3: CASSQVGEKLFF. CDR3 nucleotide sequence: TGTGCCAGCAGCCAAGTAGGTGAAAAACTGTTTTTT.

This chain connects TRBV21-1 to TRBJ2-1; the table calls TRBD1, which could not be checked here. TRBV21-1 is classified as a pseudogene. This CDR3 is built from 18 residues. In nucleotides, the CDR3 is TGTGCCAGCAGCAAAGTATCCCCGGGACACAGTTCGTGCAGTGAGCAGTTCTTC. Protein: CASSKVSPGHSSCSEQFF.

The V call is TRBV12-5, the J call TRBJ1-5; no reliable D call. Germline CDR1 reads LGHNT; CDR2 reads FRNRAP. The CDR3 covers 13 residues. CDR3: CAGRLGACQPQHF. CDR3 in DNA: TGTGCGGGTCGTCTGGGCGCGTGTCAGCCCCAGCATTTT.

V gene TRBV7-2 combines with J gene TRBJ1-6, with D perhaps matching TRBD1 (6 bases). CDR1 and CDR2 from the germline V gene are SGHTA and FQGNSA. V lost 4 bases and J lost 9, with 16 bases in between. The CDR3 totals 15 residues. CDR3 nucleotide sequence: TGTGCCAGCAGCTCCGCGGGGGGGCTTATTTCACCCCTCCACTTT. It codes for CASSSAGGLISPLHF. The variable domain in full, with the rest retrieved from reference TRBV7-2 and TRBJ1-6, is GAGVSQSPSNKVTEKGKDVELRCDPISGHTALYWYRQSLGQGLEFLIYFQGNSAPDKSGLPSDRFSAERTGGSVSTLTIQRTQQEDSAVYLCASSSAGGLISPLHFGNGTRLTVT.

This sequence joins TRBV15 and TRBJ2-2; D might be TRBD2 (5 bases). Trimming took 2 bases from V and 8 from J, leaving 15 bases between them. From germline, CDR1 is LNHNV and CDR2 YYDKDF (reference sequence). The CDR3 runs 15 residues. The CDR3 coding sequence is TGTGCCACCAGCAGAAGGACTGTTGTCGGGGGGGAGCTGTTTTTT. Protein: CATSRRTVVGGELFF.

The chain has TRBV5-1 and TRBJ1-1; D remains ambiguous. Germline assignment: CDR1 SGHRS and CDR2 YFSETQ. The CDR3 runs 9 residues. V lost 6 bases and J lost 9, with 6 bases in between. This CDR3 is CASNPKAFF. DNA for the CDR3: TGCGCCAGCAACCCGAAAGCTTTCTTT.

The V call is TRBV6-6, the J call TRBJ1-2; a weak D match, TRBD1 (6 bases). Germline-derived CDR1 and CDR2 are MNHNY and SVGAGI (reference sequence). The length of the CDR3 is 14 residues. V was trimmed by 4 bases and J by 2 bases, leaving 11 bases between them. The CDR3 loop reads CASSSHRENYGYTF. Here the CDR3 DNA reads TGTGCCAGCAGTTCCCACAGGGAAAACTATGGCTACACCTTC.

The gene calls are TRBV19 and TRBJ2-1, with TRBD2 as a possible D gene (8 bases). The CDR3 is 19 amino acids. Germline V lookup: CDR1 LNHDA, CDR2 SQIVND (reference sequence). Trimming shortened V by 3 bases and J by 4 bases, and 25 bases separated the two germline ends. The CDR3 DNA reads as TGTGCCAGTAGTATTTCCGGGGGACTAGGGGGCCGCCCTTACAATGAGCAGTTCTTC. Translating it yields CASSISGGLGGRPYNEQFF.

This sequence joins TRBV5-1 and TRBJ2-5; 11 bases align to TRBD2. There are 17 residues in the CDR3. Trimming removed 4 bases from V and 5 bases from J; junction bases left unmatched: 13. CDR1 is SGHRS, CDR2 YFSETQ, per germline. CDR3 residues: CASSQYLTSGARETQYF. CDR3 in DNA: TGCGCCAGCAGCCAATACTTGACTAGCGGGGCTCGGGAGACCCAGTACTTC.

The chain has TRBV2 and TRBJ1-2, with D perhaps TRBD1 (5 bases). V was cut by 6 bases and J by 7 bases, with 21 bases left in between. Germline V lookup: CDR1 SNHLY, CDR2 FYNNEI. The CDR3 is made up of 15 amino acids. The CDR3 bases are TGTGCCAGCAGAAGAAGCATCAGGGAAGATCGTGGCTACACCTTC. This encodes CASRRSIREDRGYTF. The entire variable domain, with the rest obtained from reference TRBV2 and TRBJ1-2, is as follows: EPEVTQTPSHQVTQMGQEVILRCVPISNHLYFYWYRQILGQKVEFLVSFYNNEISEKSEIFDDQFSVERPDGSNFTLKIRSTKLEDSAMYFCASRRSIREDRGYTFGSGTRLTVV.

The V call is TRBV27, the J call TRBJ2-2; D not certain. V was cut by 3 bases and J by 4 bases, with 3 bases left in between. This CDR3 comprises 12 residues. Germline lookup yields CDR1 MNHEY and CDR2 SMNVEV (reference sequence). The CDR3: CASSFGTGELFF. In DNA form, the CDR3 reads TGTGCCAGCAGTTTTGGCACCGGGGAGCTGTTTTTT.

This rearrangement joins TRBV10-1 to TRBJ1-3; 7 bases agree with TRBD1. Germline-derived CDR1 and CDR2 are WNHNN and SYGVQD (reference sequence). This CDR3 is built from 13 residues. Trimming cost V 9 bases and J 8 bases; bases outside gene matches: 10. In DNA, the CDR3 is TGCGCCAGGAGAGACAGGGTGTCTTACACCATATATTTT. It is translated as CARRDRVSYTIYF.

This chain links TRBV21-1 with TRBJ2-2; the table assigns TRBD2, which was not confirmed against the DNA. TRBV21-1 is deemed a pseudogene. The CDR3 runs to 16 residues. CDR3 sequence reads: CASSKRAGGLTGELFF. The CDR3, as DNA: TGTGCCAGCAGCAAACGCGCGGGGGGGCTCACCGGGGAGCTGTTTTTT.

V is TRBV12-5 and J is TRBJ2-7, with D possibly being TRBD2 (5 bases). Trimming pared 1 base from V and 4 bases from J, leaving 5 bases between. The CDR3 sequence is 12 residues long. CDR1 LGHNT and CDR2 FRNRAP come from the germline V gene. CDR3 bases: TGTGCTAGTGGTTTGGGGACTTACGAGCAGTACTTC. This encodes CASGLGTYEQYF.

The chain carries TRBV29-1 and TRBJ2-5; D is perhaps TRBD1 (6 bases). Looked up from germline, CDR1 is SQVTM and CDR2 is ANQGSEA. The CDR3 length is 12 residues. Trimming pared 5 bases from V and 4 bases from J, leaving 11 bases between. This CDR3 is CSVQGSRETQYF. The DNA for the CDR3 is TGCAGCGTTCAGGGGAGTCGAGAGACCCAGTACTTC.